The 2 T cell receptor beta chains below come from one sample, sequenced in a study of blood T cells in healthy people across ages. Next came a second PCR, run for about 7 to 12 cycles, which used a sample-barcoded 5' primer along with a J-beta primer mix. TCRdb processed the 5' RACE reads anew with MiXCR; each CDR3 protein has one entry. Counted here are roughly 900,000 distinct CDR3 sequences, 48% occurring once; the ten biggest clones make up under 15%. The sequencing input was blood. Receptors were obtained from a man aged 30-40 years in good health.

This clonotype was counted ten times or more. V is TRBV20-1 and J is TRBJ1-1, with 8 bases fitting TRBD1. Per the germline V gene, CDR1 is DFQATT and CDR2 is SNEGSKA (reference sequence). J was trimmed by 0 bases and V by 5 bases; bases with no gene match: 5. The CDR3 has 14 amino acids. As DNA, the CDR3 is TGCAGTGCTCAAAGACAGGGGCTGAACACTGAAGCTTTCTTT. Translating gives CSAQRQGLNTEAFF.

The J gene is TRBJ2-5, the V gene TRBV20-1; 10 bases are shared with TRBD2. Germline V gene data show CDR1 as DFQATT and CDR2 as SNEGSKA (reference sequence). This CDR3 comprises 13 residues. The J segment lost 11 bases and the V segment lost 3 bases, leaving 9 bases of the junction unmatched. This CDR3 reads CSASRLAGEEQYF. In nucleotides, the CDR3 is TGCAGTGCTAGTCGGCTAGCGGGGGAAGAGCAGTACTTC.